This T cell receptor beta chain derives from a study of T cells after yellow fever vaccination. TCRdb recomputed calls from the 5' RACE reads with MiXCR, one row per CDR3 protein. The data show 500,000 to 650,000 distinct CDR3 sequences, around 17% seen once. Whole-study results and caveats: Researchers cautioned that FACS-sorted repertoires could harbor abundant clonotypes contaminating from the bulk population. Some clonotypes were seen in both the CD4 and the CD8 compartments. These made up a small share and likely arose from convergent recombination.

This clonotype was detected only a few times. Its target is unknown. CDR1 SGHRS and CDR2 YFSETQ come from the germline V gene. This CDR3 spans 14 amino acids. V lost 2 bases and J 6 bases, leaving 14 bases between the germline ends. This clonotype was obtained from a man in his late teens or twenties who received the YFV17D yellow fever vaccine. V gene TRBV5-1 combines with J gene TRBJ2-5, with D possibly being TRBD1 or TRBD2 (6 bases each). Material: PBMCs, obtained around 5 days after the first yellow fever vaccination. The CDR3 region is CASSFTGADQTQYF. As DNA, the CDR3 is TGCGCCAGCAGCTTTACGGGGGCCGATCAGACCCAGTACTTC. Filled out from reference TRBV5-1 and TRBJ2-5, the complete variable domain reads KAGVTQTPRYLIKTRGQQVTLSCSPISGHRSVSWYQQTPGQGLQFLFEYFSETQRNKGNFPGRFSGRQFSNSRSEMNVSTLELGDSALYLCASSFTGADQTQYFGPGTRLLVL.